These 14 T cell receptor beta chains came from one sample sequenced in a study of T cells in Graves' hyperthyroidism and ophthalmopathy. RNA transcripts were the template for amplifying TCR beta CDR3 regions. Researchers ran a first-round RT-PCR on the TCR CDR3 using the HTBI primer set. TCRdb reanalysed the multiplex PCR reads using MiXCR and keeps one entry per CDR3 protein. The data show 550,000 to 800,000 distinct CDR3 sequences, 15% to 20% seen once. Material: blood. These TCRs come from a man aged 45-60 years with Graves' hyperthyroidism.

The chain couples TRBV30 to TRBJ2-3; D possibly corresponds to TRBD2 (5 bases). The CDR3 is 13 residues long. Germline V lookup: CDR1 GTSNPN, CDR2 SVGIG (reference sequence). V shed 3 bases and J shed 2 bases, with 9 bases lying between them. The DNA of the CDR3 is TGTGCCTGGAGCCGGGATTACACAGATACGCAGTATTTT. Amino acids: CAWSRDYTDTQYF.

At least ten counts were recorded for this clonotype. The J gene is TRBJ1-2, the V gene TRBV2; 7 nucleotides line up with TRBD1. With 8 bases clipped from V and 7 bases from J, the junction kept 13 bases outside the gene matches. The length of the CDR3 is 14 residues. In germline, CDR1 is SNHLY, CDR2 FYNNEI. CDR3 bases: TGTGCCAGCGGGGATGACAGGGTCCTTGGTGGCTACACCTTC. Its translation is CASGDDRVLGGYTF.

This chain uses TRBV6-1 with TRBJ1-1; no firm D call. CDR1 and CDR2 (germline): MNHNS, SASEGT. V was cut by 3 bases and J by 5 bases, with 13 bases left in between. This CDR3 is 14 amino acids long. The CDR3 DNA sequence: TGTGCCAGCAGTGAGAGGCGGACTTGGACTGAAGCTTTCTTT. Amino acids: CASSERRTWTEAFF.

This clonotype was recorded a few times. The gene calls are TRBV18 and TRBJ2-1, with D uncertain. V shed 3 bases and J shed 9 bases, with 12 bases lying between them. Germline loops: CDR1 KGHSH, CDR2 LQKENI. CDR3 size: 13 residues. Here the CDR3 reads CASSPTRSGEQFF. Here the CDR3 DNA reads TGTGCCAGCTCACCGACTCGATCGGGTGAGCAGTTCTTC.

This clonotype has ten or more counts. V is TRBV18 and J is TRBJ2-1, with a weak D call TRBD1 (6 bases). The CDR3 length is 17 residues. The V end lost 1 base, the J end lost 5 bases, and 18 bases lay between the germline ends. Looked up from germline, CDR1 is KGHSH and CDR2 is LQKENI. This CDR3 is CASSPREGRGSDNEQFF. In nucleotides, the CDR3 is TGTGCCAGCTCACCACGAGAGGGCAGGGGTTCGGACAATGAGCAGTTCTTC.

This clonotype was observed many times. This chain uses TRBV11-2 with TRBJ2-3; D may be TRBD2 (5 bases). The CDR3 spans 15 residues. In germline, CDR1 is SGHAT, CDR2 FQNNGV. V was pared by 6 bases and J by 6 bases, with 19 bases between. The CDR3 protein is CASSRRGLESDTQYF. The CDR3 DNA follows: TGTGCCAGCAGTCGACGGGGATTGGAATCGGATACGCAGTATTTT.

On this clonotype itself: This may arise from a read error, as a much more abundant clone is one base away. The CDR3 ends on some other residue instead of the conserved phenylalanine or tryptophan, so this is likely a read error. The rearrangement uses TRBV5-1 and TRBJ2-2, with 12 bases identical to TRBD2. Germline V CDR1 and CDR2: SGHRS, YFSETQ. Losses at the gene ends were 0 bases for V and 7 bases for J; bases not matched to a gene: 7. The CDR3 has 17 amino acids. Here the CDR3 reads CASSLGLAGVYVGELFL. The CDR3 bases are TGCGCCAGCAGCTTGGGACTAGCGGGAGTGTATGTCGGGGAGCTGTTTCTT.

In this sample, this clonotype turned up many times. This chain joins TRBV11-2 and TRBJ1-1; D possibly corresponds to TRBD1 (5 bases). Trimming removed 5 bases at V and 3 bases at J, with 19 bases between. From germline, CDR1 is SGHAT and CDR2 FQNNGV. This CDR3 spans 16 amino acids. The CDR3 here is CASSSRHPPGHTEAFF. In DNA, the CDR3 is TGTGCCAGCAGCAGCCGACACCCCCCGGGGCACACTGAAGCTTTCTTT.

This clonotype was observed at least ten times. V is TRBV2 and J is TRBJ2-2; possible D gene TRBD1, 6 bases. Germline-derived CDR1 and CDR2 are SNHLY and FYNNEI. V lost 3 bases and J 5 bases, leaving 13 bases between the germline ends. The CDR3 is made up of 15 amino acids. The CDR3 reads CASSDSGARTGELFF. The CDR3 nucleotides read TGTGCCAGCAGTGATTCAGGGGCGCGAACCGGGGAGCTGTTTTTT.

The chain has TRBV2 and TRBJ2-1; 9 nucleotides align to TRBD2. Germline assignment: CDR1 SNHLY and CDR2 FYNNEI. This CDR3 is built from 15 residues. V trimming: 7 bases; J trimming: 7 bases; junction bases outside the gene matches: 11. CDR3 protein: CASTLRAGGGNEQFF. The CDR3 region has the DNA TGTGCCAGCACACTTAGGGCGGGAGGGGGTAATGAGCAGTTCTTC.

The V gene is TRBV19, the J gene TRBJ2-2; TRBD2 aligns across 10 bases. V was clipped by 5 bases and J by 2 bases; unmatched bases: 5. The CDR3 totals 16 residues. The germline CDR1 and CDR2 sequences are LNHDA and SQIVND (reference sequence). In DNA, the CDR3 is TGTGCCAGTAGTTATAGCGGGAGGACTAACACCGGGGAGCTGTTTTTT. Translated: CASSYSGRTNTGELFF.

Ten or more counts support this clonotype. The chain couples TRBV6-2 or TRBV6-3 to TRBJ2-7; D perhaps matches TRBD1 (6 bases). Germline loops: CDR1 MNHEY, CDR2 SVGEGT. V lost 5 bases and J lost 5, with 13 bases in between. There are 13 residues in the CDR3. The CDR3 DNA is TGTGCCAGCAGTCTACAGGGTCGGGACGAGCAGTACTTC. Translated, it gives CASSLQGRDEQYF.

This clonotype was found many times. This chain joins TRBV6-1 and TRBJ1-4, with 7 bases identical to TRBD1. The V segment lost 5 bases and the J segment 7 bases; nucleotides outside the gene matches: 13. Per the germline V gene, CDR1 is MNHNS and CDR2 is SASEGT. The CDR3 extends over 16 amino acids. The CDR3 DNA sequence: TGTGCCAGCAGTAAGAGCCGACAGGGAAGTACTGAAAAACTGTTTTTT. Protein product: CASSKSRQGSTEKLFF.

The V call is TRBV3-1, the J call TRBJ2-1; 9 bases are shared with TRBD2. The CDR3 runs 18 residues. CDR1 is LGHDT, CDR2 YNNKEL, per germline (reference sequence). Losses at the gene ends were 4 bases for V and 9 bases for J; bases not matched to a gene: 19. The CDR3, as DNA: TGTGCCAGCAGCCTAAGTCCAAAGTCCAGCGGGAGGCATGTTGAGCAGTTCTTC. It encodes CASSLSPKSSGRHVEQFF.